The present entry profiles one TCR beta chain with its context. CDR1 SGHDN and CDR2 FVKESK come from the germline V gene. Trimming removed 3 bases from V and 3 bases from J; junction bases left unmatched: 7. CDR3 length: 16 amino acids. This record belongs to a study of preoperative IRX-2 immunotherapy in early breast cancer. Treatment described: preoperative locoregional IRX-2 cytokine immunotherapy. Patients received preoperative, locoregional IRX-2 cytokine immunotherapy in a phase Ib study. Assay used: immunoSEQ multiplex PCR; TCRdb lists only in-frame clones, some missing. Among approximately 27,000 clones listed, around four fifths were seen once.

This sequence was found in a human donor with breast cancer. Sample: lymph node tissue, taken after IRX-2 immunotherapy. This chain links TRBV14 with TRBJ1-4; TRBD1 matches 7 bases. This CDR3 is CASSQNLGGPNEKLFF. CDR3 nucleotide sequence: TGTGCCAGCAGCCAGAACTTAGGGGGCCCTAATGAAAAACTGTTTTTT.